This T cell receptor beta chain was captured by sequencing in a study of T cell responses to AZD1222 COVID-19 vaccine. About the study: The study pooled second doses at about 4 or about 12 weeks. Points from the study as a whole: Donors were chiefly white British, with a greater number of females, and clonal diversity was perhaps underestimated. After the peak T cell response, and only then, were repertoires sampled.

Clones were read by immunoSEQ multiplex PCR, and TCRdb kept only the in-frame ones, dropping some. The sample yields about 100,000 clones, about 89% seen once. A few counts support this clone. Antigen specificity is unknown. V lost 1 base and J lost 4, with 14 bases in between. Germline-derived CDR1 and CDR2 are SGHTA and FQGNSA. CDR3 length equals 15 residues. This sequence joins TRBV7-2 and TRBJ2-7, with a possible D match to TRBD2 (6 bases). This receptor was obtained from an adult in good health. Sample: peripheral blood, taken on day 0 of AZD1222 vaccination. CDR3 sequence reads: CASSLGAGYLYEQYF. The CDR3 nucleotides read TGTGCCAGCAGCTTAGGGGCGGGGTATCTTTACGAGCAGTACTTC. Full variable domain (missing parts from reference TRBV7-2 and TRBJ2-7): GAGVSQSPSNKVTEKGKDVELRCDPISGHTALYWYRQSLGQGLEFLIYFQGNSAPDKSGLPSDRFSAERTGGSVSTLTIQRTQQEDSAVYLCASSLGAGYLYEQYFGPGTRLTVT.